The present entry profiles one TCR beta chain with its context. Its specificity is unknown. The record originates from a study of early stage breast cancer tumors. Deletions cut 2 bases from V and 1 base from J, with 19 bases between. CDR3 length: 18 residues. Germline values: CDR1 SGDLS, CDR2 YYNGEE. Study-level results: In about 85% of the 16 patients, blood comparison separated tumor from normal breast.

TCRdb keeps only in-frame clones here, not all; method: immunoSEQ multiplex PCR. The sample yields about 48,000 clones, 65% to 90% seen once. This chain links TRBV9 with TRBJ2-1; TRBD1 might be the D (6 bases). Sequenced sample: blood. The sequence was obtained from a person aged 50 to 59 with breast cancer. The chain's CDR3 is CASSVSKQGRGSYNEQFF. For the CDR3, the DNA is TGTGCCAGCAGCGTGTCCAAACAGGGACGTGGATCCTACAATGAGCAGTTCTTC.